This TCR beta chain appears in the sequencing data of a study of shared clonotypes between healthy human individuals. Trimming took off 1 base at V and 3 bases at J, with 8 bases between the two ends. Germline CDR1 is SGHRS and CDR2 is YFSETQ. CDR3 length: 14 residues. TCRdb's copy holds only in-frame clones and misses some; the assay was immunoSEQ multiplex PCR. The data show about 2 million clones, roughly 95% seen once. The sample comprised naive CD4+ T cells sorted from blood. Subset described: CD45RA+ positively selected. The sequence derives from a man aged 18 to 30 in good health. The rearrangement uses TRBV5-1 and TRBJ1-5; D uncertain. The CDR3 DNA reads TGCGCCAGCAGCTTGTTGACACACAATCAGCCCCAGCATTTT. Translation: CASSLLTHNQPQHF.